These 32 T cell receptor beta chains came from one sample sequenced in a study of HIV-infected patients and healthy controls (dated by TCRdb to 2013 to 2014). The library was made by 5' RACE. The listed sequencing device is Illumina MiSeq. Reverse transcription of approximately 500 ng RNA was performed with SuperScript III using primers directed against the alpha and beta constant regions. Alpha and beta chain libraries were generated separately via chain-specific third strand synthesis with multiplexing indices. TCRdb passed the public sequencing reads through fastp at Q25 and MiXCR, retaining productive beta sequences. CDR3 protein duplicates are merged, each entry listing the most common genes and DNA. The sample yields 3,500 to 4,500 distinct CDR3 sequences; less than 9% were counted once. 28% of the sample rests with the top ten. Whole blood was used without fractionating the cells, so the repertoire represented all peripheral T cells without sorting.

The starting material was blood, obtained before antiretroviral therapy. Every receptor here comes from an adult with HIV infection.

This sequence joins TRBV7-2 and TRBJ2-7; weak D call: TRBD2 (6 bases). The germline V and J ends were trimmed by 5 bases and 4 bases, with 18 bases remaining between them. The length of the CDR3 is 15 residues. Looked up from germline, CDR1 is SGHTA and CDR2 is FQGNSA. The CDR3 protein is CASSVTSFSYYEQYF. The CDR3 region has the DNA TGTGCCAGCAGCGTGACTAGTTTCTCCTATTACGAGCAGTACTTC. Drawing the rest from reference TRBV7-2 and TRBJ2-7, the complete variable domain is GAGVSQSPSNKVTEKGKDVELRCDPISGHTALYWYRQSLGQGLEFLIYFQGNSAPDKSGLPSDRFSAERTGGSVSTLTIQRTQQEDSAVYLCASSVTSFSYYEQYFGPGTRLTVT.

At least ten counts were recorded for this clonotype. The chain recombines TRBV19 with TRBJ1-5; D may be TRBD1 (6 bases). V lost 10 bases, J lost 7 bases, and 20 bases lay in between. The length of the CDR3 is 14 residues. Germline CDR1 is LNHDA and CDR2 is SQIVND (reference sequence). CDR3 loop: CATTNRDGGQPQHF. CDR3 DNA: TGTGCCACAACAAACAGGGATGGGGGCCAGCCCCAGCATTTT.

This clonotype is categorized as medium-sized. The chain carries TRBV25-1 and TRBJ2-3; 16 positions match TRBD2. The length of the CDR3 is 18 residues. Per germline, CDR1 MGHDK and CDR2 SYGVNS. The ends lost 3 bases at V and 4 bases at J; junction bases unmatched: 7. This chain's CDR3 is CASSDSGLAGGRADTQYF. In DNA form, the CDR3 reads TGTGCCAGCAGTGACTCGGGACTAGCGGGAGGGCGGGCAGATACGCAGTATTTT.

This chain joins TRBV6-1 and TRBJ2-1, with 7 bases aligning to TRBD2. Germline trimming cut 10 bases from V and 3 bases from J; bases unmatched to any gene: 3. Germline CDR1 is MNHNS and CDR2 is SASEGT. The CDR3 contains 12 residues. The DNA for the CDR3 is TGTGCCACCGGGACTATCTACAATGAGCAGTTCTTC. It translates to CATGTIYNEQFF.

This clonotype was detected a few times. In DNA, the CDR3 is TGTGCCAGCAGCAGATCGGGTCCCTCTGGAAACACCATATATTTT. This gives the protein CASSRSGPSGNTIYF. This chain joins TRBV7-2 and TRBJ1-3, with D unresolved. The CDR3 consists of 15 residues. V was clipped by 5 bases and J by 0 bases, with 11 bases between them. CDR1 SGHTA and CDR2 FQGNSA come from the germline V gene.

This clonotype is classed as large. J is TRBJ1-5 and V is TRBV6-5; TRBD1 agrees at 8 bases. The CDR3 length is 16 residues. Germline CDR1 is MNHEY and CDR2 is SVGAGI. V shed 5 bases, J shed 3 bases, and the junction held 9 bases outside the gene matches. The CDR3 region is CASSKGGQGPNQPQHF. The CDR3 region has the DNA TGTGCCAGCAGTAAGGGTGGACAGGGTCCCAATCAGCCCCAGCATTTT.

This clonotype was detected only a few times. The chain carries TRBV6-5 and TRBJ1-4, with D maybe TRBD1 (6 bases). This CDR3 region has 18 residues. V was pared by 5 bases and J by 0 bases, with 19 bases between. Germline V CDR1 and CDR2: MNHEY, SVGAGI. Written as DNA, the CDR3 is TGTGCCAGCAGTCGTATGGGTCGGGGGGCGGCAACTAATGAAAAACTGTTTTTT. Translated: CASSRMGRGAATNEKLFF.

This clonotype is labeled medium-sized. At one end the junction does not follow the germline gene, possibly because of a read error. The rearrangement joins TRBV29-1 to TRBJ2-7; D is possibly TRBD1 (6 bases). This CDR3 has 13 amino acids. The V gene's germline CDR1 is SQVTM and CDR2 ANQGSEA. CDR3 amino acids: CSVEAGALYEQYF. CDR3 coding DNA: TGCAGCGTCGAAGCAGGGGCCCTCTACGAGCAGTACTTC.

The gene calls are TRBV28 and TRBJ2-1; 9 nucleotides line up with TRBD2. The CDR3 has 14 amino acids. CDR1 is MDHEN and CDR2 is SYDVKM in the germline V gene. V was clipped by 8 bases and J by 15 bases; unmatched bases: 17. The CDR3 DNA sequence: TGTGCCAGCCGAGTTTCGGGGACTAGCATTTTGGGGTTCTTC. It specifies CASRVSGTSILGFF.

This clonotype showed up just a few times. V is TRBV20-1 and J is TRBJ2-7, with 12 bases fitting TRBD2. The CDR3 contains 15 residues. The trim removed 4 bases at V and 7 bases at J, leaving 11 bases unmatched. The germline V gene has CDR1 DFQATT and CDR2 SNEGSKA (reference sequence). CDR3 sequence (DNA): TGCAGTGCTATTTCACCTAGCGGGGGGGCAGTAGAGCAGTACTTC. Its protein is CSAISPSGGAVEQYF.

As DNA, the CDR3 is TGTGCCAGCAGTTACGGTGGGGGGGCCGGAGCTTTCTTT. It yields the protein CASSYGGGAGAFF. The V gene is TRBV6-5, the J gene TRBJ1-1; possibly TRBD1 for D (6 bases). CDR3 length: 13 residues. The germline CDR1 and CDR2 sequences are MNHEY and SVGAGI. The V end lost 2 bases, the J end lost 10 bases, and 14 bases lay between the germline ends.

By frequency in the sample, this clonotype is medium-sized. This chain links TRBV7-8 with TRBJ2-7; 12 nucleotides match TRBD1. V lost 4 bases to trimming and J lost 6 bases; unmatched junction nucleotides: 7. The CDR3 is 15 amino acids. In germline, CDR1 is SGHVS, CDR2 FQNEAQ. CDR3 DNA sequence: TGTGCCAGCAGCTCTCCCGGGACAGGGGGCTCCGAGCAGTACTTC. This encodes CASSSPGTGGSEQYF. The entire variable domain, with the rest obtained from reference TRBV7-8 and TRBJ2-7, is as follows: GAGVSQSPRYKVAKRGQDVALRCDPISGHVSLFWYQQALGQGPEFLTYFQNEAQLDKSGLPSDRFFAERPEGSVSTLKIQRTQQEDSAVYLCASSSPGTGGSEQYFGPGTRLTVT.

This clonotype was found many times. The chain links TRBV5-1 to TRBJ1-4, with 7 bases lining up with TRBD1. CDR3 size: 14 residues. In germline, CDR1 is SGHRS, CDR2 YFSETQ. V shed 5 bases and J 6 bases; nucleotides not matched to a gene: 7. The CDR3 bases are TGCGCCAGCAGGCCTACCGGGACAGATGAAAAACTGTTTTTT. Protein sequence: CASRPTGTDEKLFF.

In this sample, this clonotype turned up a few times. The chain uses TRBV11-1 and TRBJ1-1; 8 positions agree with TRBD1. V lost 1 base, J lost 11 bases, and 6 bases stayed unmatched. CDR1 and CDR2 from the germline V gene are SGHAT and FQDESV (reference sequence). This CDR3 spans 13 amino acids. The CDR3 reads CASSLGSGGSAFF. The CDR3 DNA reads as TGTGCCAGCAGCTTAGGCTCAGGGGGCTCGGCTTTCTTT.

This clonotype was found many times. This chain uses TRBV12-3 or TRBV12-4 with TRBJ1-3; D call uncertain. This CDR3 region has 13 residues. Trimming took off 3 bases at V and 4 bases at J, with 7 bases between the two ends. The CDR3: CASSFIGGNTIYF. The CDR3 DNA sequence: TGTGCCAGCAGTTTCATAGGGGGAAACACCATATATTTT.

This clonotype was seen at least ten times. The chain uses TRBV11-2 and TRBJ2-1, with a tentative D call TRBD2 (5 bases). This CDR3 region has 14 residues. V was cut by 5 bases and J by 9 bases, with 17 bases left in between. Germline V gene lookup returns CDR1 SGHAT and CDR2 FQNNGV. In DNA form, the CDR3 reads TGTGCCAGCAGCCCGCCTGCAACTAGATTTGAGCAGTTCTTC. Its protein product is CASSPPATRFEQFF.

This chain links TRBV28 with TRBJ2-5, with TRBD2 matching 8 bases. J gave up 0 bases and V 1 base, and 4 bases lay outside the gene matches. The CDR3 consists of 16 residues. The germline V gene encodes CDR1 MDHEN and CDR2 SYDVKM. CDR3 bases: TGTGCCAGCAGTTTATTCGCGGGGGGCTACCAAGAGACCCAGTACTTC. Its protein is CASSLFAGGYQETQYF.

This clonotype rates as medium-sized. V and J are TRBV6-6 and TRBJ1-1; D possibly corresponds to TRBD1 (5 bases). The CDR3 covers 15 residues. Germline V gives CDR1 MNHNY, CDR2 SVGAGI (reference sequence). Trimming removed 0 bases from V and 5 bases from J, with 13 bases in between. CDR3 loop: CASSYSNSRGTEAFF. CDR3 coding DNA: TGTGCCAGCAGTTACTCAAATAGTCGGGGGACTGAAGCTTTCTTT.

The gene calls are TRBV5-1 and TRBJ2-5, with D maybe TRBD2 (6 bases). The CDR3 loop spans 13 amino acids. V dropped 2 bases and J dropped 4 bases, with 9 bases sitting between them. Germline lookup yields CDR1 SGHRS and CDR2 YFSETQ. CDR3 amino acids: CASSFRDLETQYF. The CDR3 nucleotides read TGCGCCAGCAGCTTCCGGGACTTAGAGACCCAGTACTTC.

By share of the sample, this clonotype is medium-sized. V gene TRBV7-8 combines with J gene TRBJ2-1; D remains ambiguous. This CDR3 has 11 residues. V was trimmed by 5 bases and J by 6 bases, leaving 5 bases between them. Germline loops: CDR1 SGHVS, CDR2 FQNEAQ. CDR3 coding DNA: TGTGCCAGCAGCCCGATCAATGAGCAGTTCTTC. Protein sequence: CASSPINEQFF.

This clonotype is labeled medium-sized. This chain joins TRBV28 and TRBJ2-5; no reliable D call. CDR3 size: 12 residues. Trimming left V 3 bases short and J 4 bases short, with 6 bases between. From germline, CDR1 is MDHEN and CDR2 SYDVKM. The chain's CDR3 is CASSFGPETQYF. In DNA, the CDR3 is TGTGCCAGCAGTTTCGGGCCAGAGACCCAGTACTTC. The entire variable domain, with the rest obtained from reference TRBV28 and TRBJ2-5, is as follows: DVKVTQSSRYLVKRTGEKVFLECVQDMDHENMFWYRQDPGLGLRLIYFSYDVKMKEKGDIPEGYSVSREKKERFSLILESASTNQTSMYLCASSFGPETQYFGPGTRLLVL.

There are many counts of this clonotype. The CDR3: CASIAEGAVYEQFF. Here the CDR3 DNA reads TGTGCCAGCATCGCAGAGGGCGCGGTATATGAGCAGTTCTTC. The chain links TRBV12-3 or TRBV12-4 to TRBJ2-1, with TRBD2 as a possible D gene (5 bases). CDR3 length: 14 residues. Trimming pared 7 bases from V and 8 bases from J, leaving 18 bases between.

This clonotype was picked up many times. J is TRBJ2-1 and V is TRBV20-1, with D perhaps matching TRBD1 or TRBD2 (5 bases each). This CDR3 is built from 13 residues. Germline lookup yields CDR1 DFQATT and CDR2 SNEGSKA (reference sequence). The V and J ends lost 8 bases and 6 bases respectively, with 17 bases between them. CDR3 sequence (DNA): TGCAGTTCCCTAATGGGGACGAGCAATGAGCAGTTCTTC. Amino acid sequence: CSSLMGTSNEQFF.

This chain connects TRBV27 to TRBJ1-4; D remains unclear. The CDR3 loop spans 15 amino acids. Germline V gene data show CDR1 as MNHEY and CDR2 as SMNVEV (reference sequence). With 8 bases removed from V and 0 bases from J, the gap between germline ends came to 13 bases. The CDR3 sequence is CASRKVGATNEKLFF. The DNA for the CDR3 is TGTGCCAGCCGAAAGGTTGGAGCAACTAATGAAAAACTGTTTTTT.

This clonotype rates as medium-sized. The CDR3 loop is CASSSYGSNQPQHF. The CDR3 DNA reads TGTGCCAGCAGCTCCTATGGGAGCAATCAGCCCCAGCATTTT. J is TRBJ1-5 and V is TRBV27; D remains unclear. The CDR3 loop spans 14 amino acids. The germline gives CDR1 MNHEY, CDR2 SMNVEV (reference sequence). Between the trimmed V and J ends, which lost 6 bases and 1 base, there was a span of 10 bases.

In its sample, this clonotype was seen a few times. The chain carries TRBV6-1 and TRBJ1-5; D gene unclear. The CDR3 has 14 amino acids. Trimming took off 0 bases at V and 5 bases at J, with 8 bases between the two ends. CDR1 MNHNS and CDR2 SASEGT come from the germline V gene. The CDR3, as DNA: TGTGCCAGCAGTGAAGCCTACCGGTATCAGCCCCAGCATTTT. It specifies CASSEAYRYQPQHF.

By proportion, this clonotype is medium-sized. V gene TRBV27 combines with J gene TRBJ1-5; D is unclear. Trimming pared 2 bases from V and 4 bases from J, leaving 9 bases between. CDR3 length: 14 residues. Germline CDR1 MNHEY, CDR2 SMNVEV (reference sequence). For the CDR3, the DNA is TGTGCCAGCAGTTTACGGGGTGGGAATCAGCCCCAGCATTTT. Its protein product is CASSLRGGNQPQHF.

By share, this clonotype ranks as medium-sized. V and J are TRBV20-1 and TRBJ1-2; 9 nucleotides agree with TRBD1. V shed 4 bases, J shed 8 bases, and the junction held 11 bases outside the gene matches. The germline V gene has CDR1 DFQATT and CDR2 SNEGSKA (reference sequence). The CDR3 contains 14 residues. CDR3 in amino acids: CSAIDRDRAWGYTF. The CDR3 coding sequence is TGCAGTGCTATAGACCGGGACAGGGCTTGGGGCTACACCTTC.

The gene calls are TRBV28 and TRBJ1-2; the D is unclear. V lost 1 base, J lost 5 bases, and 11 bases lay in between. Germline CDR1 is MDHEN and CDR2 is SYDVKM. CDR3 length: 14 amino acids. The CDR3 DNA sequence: TGTGCCAGCAGTTTATATAGCCAGTCATATGGCTACACCTTC. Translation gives CASSLYSQSYGYTF.

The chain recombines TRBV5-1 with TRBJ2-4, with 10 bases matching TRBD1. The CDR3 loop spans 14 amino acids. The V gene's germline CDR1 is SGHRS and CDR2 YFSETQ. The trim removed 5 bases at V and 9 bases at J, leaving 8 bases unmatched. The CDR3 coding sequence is TGCGCCAGCAGGACAGGGGGCCCTGACGCCATTCAGTACTTC. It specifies CASRTGGPDAIQYF.

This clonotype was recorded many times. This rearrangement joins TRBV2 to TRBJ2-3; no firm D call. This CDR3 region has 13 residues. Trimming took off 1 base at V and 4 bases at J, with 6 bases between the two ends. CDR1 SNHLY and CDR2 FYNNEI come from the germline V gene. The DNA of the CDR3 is TGTGCCAGCAGTGAAGGAGACGCAGATACGCAGTATTTT. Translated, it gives CASSEGDADTQYF.

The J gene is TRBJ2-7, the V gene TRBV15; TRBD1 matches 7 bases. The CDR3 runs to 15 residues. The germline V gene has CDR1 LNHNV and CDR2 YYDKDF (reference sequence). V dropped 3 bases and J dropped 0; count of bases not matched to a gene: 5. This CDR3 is CATSRGTVSSYEQYF. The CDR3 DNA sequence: TGTGCCACCAGCAGGGGGACAGTGAGCTCCTACGAGCAGTACTTC.